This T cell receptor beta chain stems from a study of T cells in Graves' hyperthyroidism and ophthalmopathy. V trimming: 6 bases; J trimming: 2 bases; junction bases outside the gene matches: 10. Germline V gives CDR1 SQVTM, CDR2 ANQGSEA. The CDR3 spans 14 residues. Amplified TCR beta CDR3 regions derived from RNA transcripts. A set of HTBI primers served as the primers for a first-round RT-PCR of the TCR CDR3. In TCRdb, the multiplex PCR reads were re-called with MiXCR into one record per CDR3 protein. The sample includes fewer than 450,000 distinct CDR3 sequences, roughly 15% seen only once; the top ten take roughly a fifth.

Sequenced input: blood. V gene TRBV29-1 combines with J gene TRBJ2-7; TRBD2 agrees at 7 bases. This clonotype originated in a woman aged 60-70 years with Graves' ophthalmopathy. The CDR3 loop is CSVLPRSGAYEQYF. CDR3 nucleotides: TGCAGCGTCCTCCCTCGGAGCGGGGCCTACGAGCAGTACTTC.